This TCR beta chain was observed in a study of blood T cell repertoires in COVID-19. For the study at large: Both acute and convalescent COVID-19 samples were obtained from the United States, Italy and Spain. The analysed material was cDNA or gDNA that came from T cells, B-cell-depleted T cells, or PBMCs.

Study processing details: It was from reference gene primer amplification that nucleated cell counts were estimated. TCRdb's table, derived via immunoSEQ multiplex PCR, lists solely in-frame clones and lacks some. That table is the source of V, J and clone size, and D and trimming were worked out from the DNA. The top ten clones hold around 4.7% of a sample with 7,000 or so clones, 80% to 90% of them seen once. This CDR3 has 15 residues. The V gene's germline CDR1 is LNHDA and CDR2 SQIVND (reference sequence). Losses at the gene ends were 3 bases for V and 8 bases for J; bases not matched to a gene: 10.

The sequence was collected from a man of 80 years or more with active COVID-19. V and J are TRBV19 and TRBJ2-3; 8 positions agree with TRBD2. The specimen sequenced was peripheral blood. The CDR3 region is CASSISGGSAGTQYF. As DNA, the CDR3 is TGTGCCAGTAGTATTTCGGGAGGGTCGGCAGGTACGCAGTATTTT.